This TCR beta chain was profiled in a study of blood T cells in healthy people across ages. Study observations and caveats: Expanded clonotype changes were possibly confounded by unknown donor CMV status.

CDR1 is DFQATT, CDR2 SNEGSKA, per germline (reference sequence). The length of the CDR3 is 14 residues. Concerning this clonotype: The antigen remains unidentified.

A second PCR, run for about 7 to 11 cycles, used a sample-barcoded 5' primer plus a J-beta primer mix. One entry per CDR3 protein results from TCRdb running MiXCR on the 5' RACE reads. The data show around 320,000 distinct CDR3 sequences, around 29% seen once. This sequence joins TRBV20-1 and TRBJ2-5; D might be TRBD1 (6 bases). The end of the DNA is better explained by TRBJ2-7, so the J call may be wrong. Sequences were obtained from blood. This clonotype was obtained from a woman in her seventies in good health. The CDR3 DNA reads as TGCAGTGCTAGAGATTCACAGGGAATCGACGAGCAGTACTTC. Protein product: CSARDSQGIDEQYF.